This T cell receptor (beta chain) was profiled in a study of T cell responses to AZD1222 COVID-19 vaccine (dated by TCRdb to the early 2020s). As for the study more broadly: TCR sequencing was performed for roughly 250 trial participants, of whom 200 to 220 were given two doses of AZD1222 and around 25 were given two doses of MenACWY control vaccine. Trial participants were enrolled by age into subgroups of 18-55, 56-69 and 70-plus years, and about 150, 27 and 61 TCR-sequenced participants, respectively, were included in these subgroups. The investigation overall reported the following: The 56-69-year group was small, and its depth increase did not reach significance, likely because of low power. The vaccine-associated CD4 TCRs covered the entire spike protein, and the dominant responses fell in regions 160-218 and 743-854. Conclusions about previously exposed vaccinees were limited because only six AZD1222 recipients were SARS-CoV-2 seropositive at baseline. Reportedly, close to half of the unique spike-specific TCRs recognized epitopes lying outside the regions that are mutated in the B.1.351 and B.1.1.7 variants. After two AZD1222 doses, both the breadth and the depth of spike-specific TCRs were significantly higher than at day 0 and than in MenACWY recipients. No day 14 peak-response samples were available, so repertoires were characterized only after the peak T cell response. Participants were mostly white British, with more females than males. The authors suggested clonal diversity may have been underestimated.

With respect to this clone: What this receptor recognizes is not known. The input lacks base qualities; no much larger clone sits a single base away.

The CDR3 regions of human TCRbeta chains were subjected to immunosequencing. The study's processing was this. TCRs in the repertoires were matched against a reference library of SARS-CoV-2-specific TCRs that had been generated with the MIRA antigen-specificity platform. Breadth meant the fraction of unique TCRs that were SARS-CoV-2-associated, whereas depth meant the fraction of total T cells that were SARS-CoV-2-associated. Using the MIRA data, each spike-specific TCR was assigned both to the spike region to which the TCR was reactive and to a CD4 or CD8 class. Log10-transformed breadth and depth values were compared by one-way ANOVA with Sidak's multiple comparisons tests. TCRdb provides this immuneACCESS table in a form limited to in-frame rearrangements. Some clones are lacking; in checked studies, under half of them reflect an unresolved V gene, and why the rest are absent is not known. Clone size and V and J calls were adopted from that table, with D and trimming inferred from the DNA. A total of 90,000 to 130,000 clones appear in this sample, 70% to 90% of them only once. Roughly 14% of the sample rests with the top ten.

Reading the label with the study, this specimen's time point is: about 28 days (+/-7) after the second vaccine dose. AZD1222 recipients whose second dose came at about 4 weeks and those whose second dose came at about 12 weeks were combined into one group, since spike-specific TCR depth and breadth did not differ between the two schedules. The vaccinee samples were drawn from two UK trials, COV001 and COV002, one of which was a single-blind randomized controlled phase 2/3 trial testing AZD1222 (ChAdOx1 nCoV-19) in healthy adults. Trial participant PBMC samples were collected at day 0 and day 28 after the second dose for TCRbeta chain sequencing. Including the terminal cysteine and phenylalanine, the CDR3 comprises 14 residues. Only CDR3 DNA is held: 42 bases, read in frame from base 1. In the germline V gene, CDR1 corresponds to ENHRY and CDR2 to SYGVKD. V loses 6 bases of germline sequence and J loses 4 bases, and the interval between the two ends is 15 bases.

This TCR was recovered from an adult who received the AZD1222 COVID-19 vaccine. The source was peripheral blood, collected 28 days after the second AZD1222 dose. The rearranged segments are TRBV10-3 and TRBJ1-2, with the D segment identity uncertain. The DNA is TGTGCCATCAGGGGCGTCCTATATCCCTATGGCTACACCTTC. The encoded protein is CAIRGVLYPYGYTF.